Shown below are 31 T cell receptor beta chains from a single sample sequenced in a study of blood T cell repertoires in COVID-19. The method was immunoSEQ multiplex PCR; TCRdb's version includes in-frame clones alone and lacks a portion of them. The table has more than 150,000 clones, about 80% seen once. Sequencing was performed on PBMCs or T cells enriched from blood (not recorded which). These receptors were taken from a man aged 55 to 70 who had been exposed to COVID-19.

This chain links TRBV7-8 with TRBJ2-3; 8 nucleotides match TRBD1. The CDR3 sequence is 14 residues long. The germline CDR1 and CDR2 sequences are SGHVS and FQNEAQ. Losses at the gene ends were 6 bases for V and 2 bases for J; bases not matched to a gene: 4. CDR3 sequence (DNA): TGTGCCAGCAGTTCAGGGGGCTCCACAGATACGCAGTATTTT. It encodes CASSSGGSTDTQYF.

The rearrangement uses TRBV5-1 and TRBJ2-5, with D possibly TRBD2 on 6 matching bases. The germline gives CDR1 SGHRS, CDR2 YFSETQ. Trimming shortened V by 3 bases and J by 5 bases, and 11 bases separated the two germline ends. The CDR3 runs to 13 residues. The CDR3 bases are TGCGCCAGCAGCTGGGGAGGCGGGGAGACCCAGTACTTC. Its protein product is CASSWGGGETQYF.

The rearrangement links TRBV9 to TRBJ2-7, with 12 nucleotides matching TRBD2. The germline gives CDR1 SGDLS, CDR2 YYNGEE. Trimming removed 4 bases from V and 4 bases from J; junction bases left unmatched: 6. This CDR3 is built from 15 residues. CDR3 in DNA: TGTGCCAGCAGCCGGACTAGCGGGAAGGGTTACGAGCAGTACTTC. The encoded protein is CASSRTSGKGYEQYF.

The CDR3 protein is CASRRTGGGSETQYF. The CDR3 DNA reads as TGTGCCAGCAGGCGGACAGGGGGGGGGTCGGAGACCCAGTACTTC. The genes are TRBV6-5 and TRBJ2-5; the match to TRBD1 covers 10 bases. Germline V lookup: CDR1 MNHEY, CDR2 SVGAGI. The CDR3 has 15 amino acids. The J segment lost 5 bases and the V segment lost 6 bases, leaving 9 bases of the junction unmatched.

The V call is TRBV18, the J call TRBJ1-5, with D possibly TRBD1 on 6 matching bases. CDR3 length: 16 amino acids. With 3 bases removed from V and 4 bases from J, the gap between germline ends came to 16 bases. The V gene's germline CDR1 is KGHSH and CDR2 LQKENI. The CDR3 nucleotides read TGTGCCAGCTCACCGAGCGGGGGCCGTCTAAATCAGCCCCAGCATTTT. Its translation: CASSPSGGRLNQPQHF.

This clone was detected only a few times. The CDR3 protein is CASSMWGHSYEQYF. CDR3 in DNA: TGTGCCAGTAGTATGTGGGGACACTCCTACGAGCAGTACTTC. The V gene is TRBV19, the J gene TRBJ2-7; a weak D match, TRBD1 (6 bases). Trimming cost V 3 bases and J 0 bases, with 9 bases left between them. CDR3 length: 14 residues. In germline, CDR1 is LNHDA, CDR2 SQIVND (reference sequence).

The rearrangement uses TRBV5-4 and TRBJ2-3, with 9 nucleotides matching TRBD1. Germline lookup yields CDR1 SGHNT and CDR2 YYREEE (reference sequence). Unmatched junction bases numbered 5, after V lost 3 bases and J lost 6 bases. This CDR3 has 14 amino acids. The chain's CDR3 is CASSSGTGLDTQYF. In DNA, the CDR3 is TGTGCCAGCAGCTCCGGGACAGGGTTGGATACGCAGTATTTT.

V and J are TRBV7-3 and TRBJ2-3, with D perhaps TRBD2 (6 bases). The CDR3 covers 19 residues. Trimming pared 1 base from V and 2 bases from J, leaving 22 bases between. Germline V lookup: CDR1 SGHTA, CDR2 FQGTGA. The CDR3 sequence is CASSLMGRTASLTTDTQYF. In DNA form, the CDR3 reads TGTGCCAGCAGCTTAATGGGGAGGACGGCTAGTCTTACCACAGATACGCAGTATTTT.

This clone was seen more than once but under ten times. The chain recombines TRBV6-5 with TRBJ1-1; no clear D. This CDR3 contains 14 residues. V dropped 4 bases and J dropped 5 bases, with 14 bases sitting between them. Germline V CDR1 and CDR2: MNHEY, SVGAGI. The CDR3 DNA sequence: TGTGCCAGCAGTTTGAGACGGGGTAGTACTGAAGCTTTCTTT. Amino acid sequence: CASSLRRGSTEAFF.

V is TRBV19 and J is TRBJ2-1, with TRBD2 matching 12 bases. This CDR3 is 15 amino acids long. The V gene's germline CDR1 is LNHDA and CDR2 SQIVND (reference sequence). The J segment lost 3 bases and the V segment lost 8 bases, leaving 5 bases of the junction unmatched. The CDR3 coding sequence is TGTGCCAGTTCAACACTAGCGGGAGGCTACAATGAGCAGTTCTTC. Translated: CASSTLAGGYNEQFF. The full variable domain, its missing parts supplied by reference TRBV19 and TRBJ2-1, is DGGITQSPKYLFRKEGQNVTLSCEQNLNHDAMYWYRQDPGQGLRLIYYSQIVNDFQKGDIAEGYSVSREKKESFPLTVTSAQKNPTAFYLCASSTLAGGYNEQFFGPGTRLTVL.

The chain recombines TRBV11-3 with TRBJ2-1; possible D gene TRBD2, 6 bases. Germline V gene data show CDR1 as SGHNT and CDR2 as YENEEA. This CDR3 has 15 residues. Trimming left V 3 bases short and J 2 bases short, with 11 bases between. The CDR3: CASSLARRAYNEQFF. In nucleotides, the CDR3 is TGTGCCAGCAGCTTGGCCCGGAGGGCCTACAATGAGCAGTTCTTC.

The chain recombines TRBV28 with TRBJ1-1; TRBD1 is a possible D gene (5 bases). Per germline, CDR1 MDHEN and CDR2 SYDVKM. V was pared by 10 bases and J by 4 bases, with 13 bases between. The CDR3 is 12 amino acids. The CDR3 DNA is TGTGCCACCCGGGGGGGTGGCACTGAAGCTTTCTTT. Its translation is CATRGGGTEAFF.

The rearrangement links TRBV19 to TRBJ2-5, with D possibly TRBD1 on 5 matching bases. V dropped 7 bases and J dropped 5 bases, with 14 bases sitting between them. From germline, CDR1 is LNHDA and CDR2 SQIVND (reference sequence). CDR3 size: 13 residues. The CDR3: CASMGPETETQYF. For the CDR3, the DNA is TGTGCCAGTATGGGGCCGGAGACGGAGACCCAGTACTTC.

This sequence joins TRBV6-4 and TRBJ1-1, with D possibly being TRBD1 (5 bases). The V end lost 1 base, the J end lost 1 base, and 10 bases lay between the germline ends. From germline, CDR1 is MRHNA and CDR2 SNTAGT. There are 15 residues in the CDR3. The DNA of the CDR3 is TGTGCCAGCAGTGACTGGGGGGTTCCGAACACTGAAGCTTTCTTT. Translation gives CASSDWGVPNTEAFF.

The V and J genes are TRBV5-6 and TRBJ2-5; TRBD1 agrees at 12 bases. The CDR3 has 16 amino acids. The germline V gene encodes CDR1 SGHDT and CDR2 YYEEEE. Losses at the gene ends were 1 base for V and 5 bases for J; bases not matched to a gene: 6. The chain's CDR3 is CASSLPGTGGLETQYF. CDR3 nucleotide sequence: TGTGCCAGCAGCTTGCCCGGGACAGGGGGCTTGGAGACCCAGTACTTC.

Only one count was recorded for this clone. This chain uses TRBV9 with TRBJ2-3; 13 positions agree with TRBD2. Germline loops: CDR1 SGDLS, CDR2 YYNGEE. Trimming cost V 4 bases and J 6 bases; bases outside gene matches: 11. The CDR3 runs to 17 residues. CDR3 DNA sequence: TGTGCCAGCAGCTCCACAAGACTAGCGGGAGGAGGGGATACGCAGTATTTT. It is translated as CASSSTRLAGGGDTQYF.

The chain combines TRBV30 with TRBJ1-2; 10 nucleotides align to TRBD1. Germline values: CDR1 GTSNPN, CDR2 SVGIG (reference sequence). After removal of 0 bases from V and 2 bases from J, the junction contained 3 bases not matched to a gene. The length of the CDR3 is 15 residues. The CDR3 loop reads CAWSVGTGDNYGYTF. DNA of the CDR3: TGTGCCTGGAGTGTTGGGACAGGGGACAACTATGGCTACACCTTC.

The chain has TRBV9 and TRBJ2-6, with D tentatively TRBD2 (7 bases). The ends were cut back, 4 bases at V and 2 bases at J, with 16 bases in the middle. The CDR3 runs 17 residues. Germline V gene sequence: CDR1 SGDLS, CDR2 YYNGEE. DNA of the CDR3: TGTGCCAGCAGCCTCCACCCGGGGGGCGCTGGGGCCAACGTCCTGACTTTC. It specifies CASSLHPGGAGANVLTF.

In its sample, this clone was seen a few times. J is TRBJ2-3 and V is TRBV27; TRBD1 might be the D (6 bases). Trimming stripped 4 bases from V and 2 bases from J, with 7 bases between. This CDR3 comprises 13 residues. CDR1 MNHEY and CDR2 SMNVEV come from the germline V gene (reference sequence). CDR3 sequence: CASSWTVTDTQYF. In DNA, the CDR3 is TGTGCCAGCAGTTGGACAGTCACAGATACGCAGTATTTT.

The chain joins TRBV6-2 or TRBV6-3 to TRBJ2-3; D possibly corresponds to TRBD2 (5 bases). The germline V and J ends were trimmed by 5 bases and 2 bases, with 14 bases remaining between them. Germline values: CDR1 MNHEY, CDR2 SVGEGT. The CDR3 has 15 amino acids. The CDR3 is CASSKGSGDTDTQYF. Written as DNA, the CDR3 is TGTGCCAGCAGTAAGGGAAGCGGCGACACAGATACGCAGTATTTT.

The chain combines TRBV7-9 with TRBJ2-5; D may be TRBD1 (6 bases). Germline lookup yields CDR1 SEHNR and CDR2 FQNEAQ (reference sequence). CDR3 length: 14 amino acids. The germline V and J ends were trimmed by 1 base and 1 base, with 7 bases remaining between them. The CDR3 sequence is CASSLGTVQETQYF. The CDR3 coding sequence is TGTGCCAGCAGCTTAGGGACAGTCCAAGAGACCCAGTACTTC.

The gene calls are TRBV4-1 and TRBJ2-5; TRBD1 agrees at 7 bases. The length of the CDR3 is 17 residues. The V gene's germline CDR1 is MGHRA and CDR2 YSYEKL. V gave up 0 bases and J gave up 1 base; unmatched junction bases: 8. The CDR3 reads CASSQETGTHFQETQYF. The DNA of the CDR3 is TGCGCCAGCAGCCAAGAGACAGGGACCCACTTCCAAGAGACCCAGTACTTC.

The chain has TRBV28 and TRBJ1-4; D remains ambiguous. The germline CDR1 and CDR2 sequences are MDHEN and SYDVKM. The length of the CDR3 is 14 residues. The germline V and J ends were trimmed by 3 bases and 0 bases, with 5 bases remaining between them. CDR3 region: CASSFPATNEKLFF. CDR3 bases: TGTGCCAGCAGTTTCCCCGCAACTAATGAAAAACTGTTTTTT.

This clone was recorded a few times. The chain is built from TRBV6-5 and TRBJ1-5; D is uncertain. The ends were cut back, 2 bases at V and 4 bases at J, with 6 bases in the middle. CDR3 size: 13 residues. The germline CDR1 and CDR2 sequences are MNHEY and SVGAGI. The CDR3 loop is CASSYDGNQPQHF. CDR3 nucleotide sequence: TGTGCCAGCAGTTACGACGGGAATCAGCCCCAGCATTTT.

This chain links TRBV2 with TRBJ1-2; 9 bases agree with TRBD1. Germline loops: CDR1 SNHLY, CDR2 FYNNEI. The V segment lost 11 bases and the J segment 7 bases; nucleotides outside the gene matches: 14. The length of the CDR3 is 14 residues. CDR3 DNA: TGTGCCTCCCTGTGGGACAGGGTTCTTCCTGGCTACACCTTC. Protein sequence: CASLWDRVLPGYTF.

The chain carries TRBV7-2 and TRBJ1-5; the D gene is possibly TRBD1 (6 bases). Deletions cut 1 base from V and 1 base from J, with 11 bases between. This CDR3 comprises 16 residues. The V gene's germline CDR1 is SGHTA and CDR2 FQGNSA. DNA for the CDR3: TGTGCCAGCAGCTTAGTAGGGGGGGCCAGCAATCAGCCCCAGCATTTT. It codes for CASSLVGGASNQPQHF. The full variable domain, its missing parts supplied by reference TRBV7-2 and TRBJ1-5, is GAGVSQSPSNKVTEKGKDVELRCDPISGHTALYWYRQSLGQGLEFLIYFQGNSAPDKSGLPSDRFSAERTGGSVSTLTIQRTQQEDSAVYLCASSLVGGASNQPQHFGDGTRLSIL.

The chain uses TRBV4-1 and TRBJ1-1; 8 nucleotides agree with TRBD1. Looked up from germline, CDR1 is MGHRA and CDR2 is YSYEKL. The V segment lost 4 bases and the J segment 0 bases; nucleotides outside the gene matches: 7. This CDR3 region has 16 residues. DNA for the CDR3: TGCGCCAGCAGCCGCCTTGACAGGGGCTTGAACACTGAAGCTTTCTTT. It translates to CASSRLDRGLNTEAFF.

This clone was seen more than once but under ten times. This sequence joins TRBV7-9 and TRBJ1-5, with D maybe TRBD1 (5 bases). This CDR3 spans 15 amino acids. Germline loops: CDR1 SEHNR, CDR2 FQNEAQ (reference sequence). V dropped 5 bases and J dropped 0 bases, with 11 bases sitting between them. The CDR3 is CASSPGDLSNQPQHF. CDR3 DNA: TGTGCCAGCAGCCCGGGGGACCTTAGCAATCAGCCCCAGCATTTT.

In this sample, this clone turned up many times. The CDR3 sequence: CASSTDSYNQPQHF. Here the CDR3 DNA reads TGCGCCAGCAGCACGGACAGCTACAATCAGCCCCAGCATTTT. The V gene is TRBV5-1, the J gene TRBJ1-5; D perhaps matches TRBD1 (6 bases). The CDR3 spans 14 residues. Looked up from germline, CDR1 is SGHRS and CDR2 is YFSETQ. V was clipped by 4 bases and J by 3 bases, with 11 bases between them.

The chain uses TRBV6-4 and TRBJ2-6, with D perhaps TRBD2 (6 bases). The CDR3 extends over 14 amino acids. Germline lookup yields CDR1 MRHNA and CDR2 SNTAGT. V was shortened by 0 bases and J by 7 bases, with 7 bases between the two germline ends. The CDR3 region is CASSDSGGANVLTF. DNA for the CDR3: TGTGCCAGCAGTGACTCGGGGGGAGCCAACGTCCTGACTTTC.

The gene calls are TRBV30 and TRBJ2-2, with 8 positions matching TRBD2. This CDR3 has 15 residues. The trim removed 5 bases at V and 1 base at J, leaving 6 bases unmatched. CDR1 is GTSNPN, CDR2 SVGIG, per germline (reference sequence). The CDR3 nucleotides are TGTGCCTGGGTCGCGGGGGGTTGGAACACCGGGGAGCTGTTTTTT. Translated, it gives CAWVAGGWNTGELFF. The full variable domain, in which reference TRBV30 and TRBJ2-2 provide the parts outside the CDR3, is SQTIHQWPATLVQPVGSPLSLECTVEGTSNPNLYWYRQAAGRGLQLLFYSVGIGQISSEVPQNLSASRPQDRQFILSSKKLLLSDSGFYLCAWVAGGWNTGELFFGEGSRLTVL.